The rows below give T cell receptor beta chains drawn from one sample of a study of TIL therapy for anti-PD-1-resistant metastatic lung cancer. Using immunoSEQ multiplex PCR, the repertoire was profiled, and TCRdb retains in-frame clones only, with some absent. The sample lists about 50,000 clones; around 64% were seen once. The sample here was tumor tissue, taken at baseline. The source is a person between 25 and 80 years old with non-small cell lung cancer. The CDR3 runs from the conserved cysteine through the conserved F or W. A D gene is named only where the DNA matches it firmly. The size entry is marked missing in some rows and otherwise reads once, few, many or a size class.

J gene | D gene | clone size | V gene | CDR3 protein | CDR3 DNA
TRBJ1-5 | NA | NA | TRBV5-6 | CASSLGFYSNQPQHF | TGTGCCAGCAGCCTGGGCTTCTATAGCAATCAGCCCCAGCATTTT
TRBJ1-1 | NA | NA | TRBV10-3 | CASSYSFRQGNTEAFF | TGTGCCAGCAGTTACTCGTTTAGGCAGGGGAACACTGAAGCTTTCTTT
TRBJ1-2 | NA | few | TRBV30 | CAWSVGLLKGYTF | TGTGCCTGGAGTGTGGGGCTACTAAAGGGCTACACCTTC
TRBJ2-1 | NA | NA | TRBV7-3 | CASSLSPSPYSYNEQFF | TGTGCCAGCAGCTTAAGCCCAAGCCCCTACTCCTACAATGAGCAGTTCTTC
TRBJ2-5 | NA | once | TRBV10-3 | CAISESPPTQYF | TGTGCCATCAGTGAGTCTCCGCCGACCCAGTACTTC
TRBJ1-5 | NA | NA | TRBV19 | CASSIQGPGQPQHF | TGTGCCAGTAGTATACAGGGGCCGGGTCAGCCCCAGCATTTT
TRBJ2-7 | TRBD1 | NA | TRBV2 | CASSEPGTGTLSQYF | TGTGCCAGCAGTGAACCCGGGACAGGAACGCTCTCCCAGTACTTC
TRBJ1-1 | NA | once | TRBV6-1 | CASGREANTEAFF | TGTGCCAGCGGCCGGGAGGCTAACACTGAAGCTTTCTTT
TRBJ2-7 | TRBD2 | NA | TRBV7-9 | CASSLENGAGLHF | TGTGCCAGCAGCCTCGAGAATGGAGCGGGACTTCACTTC
TRBJ1-2 | TRBD1 | NA | TRBV5-8 | CASSQPGQGFYGYTF | TGTGCCAGCAGCCAACCGGGACAGGGGTTCTATGGCTACACCTTC
TRBJ2-7 | TRBD1 | NA | TRBV11-2 | CASSFVGQGVGEQYF | TGTGCCAGCAGCTTCGTGGGGCAGGGGGTAGGCGAGCAGTACTTC
TRBJ2-5 | NA | NA | TRBV27 | CASSLAGKETQYF | TGTGCCAGCAGTTTAGCAGGGAAGGAGACCCAGTACTTC
TRBJ1-3 | NA | NA | TRBV9 | CASSVGRGGSGNTIYF | TGTGCCAGCAGCGTGGGTAGGGGGGGCTCTGGAAACACCATATATTTT
TRBJ2-2 | TRBD1 | once | TRBV2 | CASRTGENTGELFF | TGTGCCAGCAGGACAGGGGAGAACACCGGGGAGCTGTTTTTT
TRBJ2-5 | NA | NA | TRBV7-5 | CARSLLRRQETQYF | TGTGCCAGAAGCTTGCTCCGAAGGCAAGAGACCCAGTACTTC
TRBJ1-2 | NA | NA | TRBV2 | CASSEDLGNYGYTF | TGTGCCAGCAGTGAAGATCTGGGTAACTATGGCTACACCTTC
TRBJ2-3 | NA | NA | TRBV4-1 | CASSLYSTDTQYF | TGCGCCAGCAGCTTATACAGCACAGATACGCAGTATTTT
TRBJ1-2 | NA | NA | TRBV5-6 | CASSLSPTSIYGYTF | TGTGCCAGCAGCTTGTCACCCACATCCATCTATGGCTACACCTTC
TRBJ2-7 | TRBD2 | NA | TRBV9 | CASSPLAGVTHEQYF | TGTGCCAGCAGCCCCTTAGCGGGAGTTACCCACGAGCAGTACTTC
TRBJ2-7 | NA | few | TRBV19 | CASSILGRYEQYF | TGTGCCAGTAGTATTCTCGGCAGGTACGAGCAGTACTTC
TRBJ2-3 | NA | NA | TRBV7-9 | CASSNPRALSLGTQYF | TGTGCCAGCAGCAACCCGCGGGCCCTTTCCCTAGGTACGCAGTATTTT
TRBJ1-2 | NA | NA | TRBV18 | CASFTVGGYGYTF | TGTGCCAGCTTCACCGTCGGGGGCTATGGCTACACCTTC
TRBJ2-3 | NA | NA | TRBV9 | CASSFAGGADTQYF | TGTGCCAGCAGCTTTGCCGGCGGAGCTGATACGCAGTATTTT